This TCR beta chain is drawn from a study of a mutant IDH1 vaccine in newly diagnosed glioma. About the research overall: Beforehand, treatment had been radiotherapy, temozolomide, or both; the majority received both.

CDR1 and CDR2 from the germline V gene are LNHDA and SQIVND (reference sequence). The CDR3 covers 16 residues. J gave up 7 bases and V 3 bases, and 12 bases lay outside the gene matches. Some clones are missing from TCRdb's copy, which holds only in-frame ones; the method was immunoSEQ multiplex PCR. Among 80,000 to 100,000 clones listed, roughly four fifths were seen once. Noted time point: baseline, week 1 (first vaccination visit). The sample's treatment: pre-vaccination baseline after standard-of-care therapy. V usage is TRBV19 and J usage is TRBJ1-5, with 7 bases lining up with TRBD1. The clonotype was recovered from a man aged 35-49 years with glioma. Some clones in this sample may be carry-over from other donors' samples. The sample was PBMCs, taken from a glioma patient treated with radiotherapy, temozolomide or both. CDR3 DNA sequence: TGTGCCAGTAGTATCCTCCGACAGGGCTCTAGCCAGCCCCAGCATTTT. It specifies CASSILRQGSSQPQHF.